This T cell receptor (beta chain) came from a study of CXCR3-negative and CXCR3-positive naive CD8 T cells. Across the study: Per-library TRB read counts averaged about 1.5 +/- 0.3 million, adding up to some 150 million in total.

Study conclusions and caveats: More hydrophobic TRB CDR3s occurred in CXCR3-positive than in CXCR3-negative naive cells. Diversity proved comparably high across both naive subsets and much lower in memory CD8+ cells.

Germline V gives CDR1 SGHDT, CDR2 YYEEEE. There are 12 residues in the CDR3. To note about this clonotype: Its antigen is undetermined.

UMI labels and 5' RACE were used to prepare the TRB cDNA libraries. TCRdb reprocessed the 5' RACE reads and stores each CDR3 protein as one record, lacking DNA. Seen in this sample are around 60,000 distinct CDR3 sequences; the ten most common clones hold approximately 0.74%. Phenotypically, naive CD8+ T cells corresponded to CD45RO-CCR7+CD27+CD95-. The sample comprised naive CXCR3+ CD8+ T cells from blood. Regarding subset: CD45RO-CCR7+CD27+CD95- naive CD8+ T cells expressing CXCR3 (TNR3+). The chain uses TRBV5-6 and TRBJ2-1. The TCR was taken from a human donor in good health. Some clones in this sample may be carry-over from other donors' samples. The CDR3: CASSFAPNEQFF.